This is a list of T cell receptor beta chains from one sample in a study of blood T cell repertoires in COVID-19. The method was immunoSEQ multiplex PCR; TCRdb's version includes in-frame clones alone and lacks a portion of them. The sample lists more than 150,000 clones; about 75% were seen once. Sequenced: peripheral blood. The receptors come from a woman aged 70-85 years with acute or convalescent COVID-19. CDR3s leave out the opening cysteine and the closing phenylalanine or tryptophan. Size is stated for part of the rows, as once, few or many counts, or as a class when the clone is expanded.

V gene	clone size	CDR3 protein
TRBV2	NA	ASSWGGGTDTQY
TRBV10-1	NA	ASSESQGLTEAF
TRBV24-1	NA	ATSDHRRDNEQF
TRBV5-4	NA	ASSLGGGQGAYGYT
TRBV30	NA	ASTPGVRETQY
TRBV5-1	NA	ASRPRGYTEAF
TRBV19	NA	ASSIDGMVGYGYT
TRBV7-9	NA	ASSSYLTGYEQY
TRBV12-3/TRBV12-4	NA	ASSLGQATEQY
TRBV6-1	NA	ASSETGHRKEEEKLF
TRBV7-2	NA	ASSFDRGLNYGYT
TRBV15	NA	ATSGGQGAGQPQH
TRBV5-1	NA	ASSTSGGTTNEKLF
TRBV29-1	NA	SAPLQGTEAF
TRBV7-9	NA	ASSLKVAGELF
TRBV19	NA	ASKKTAIAGYT
TRBV29-1	once	SVSGGGTGELF
TRBV27	NA	ASSGVGYGYT
TRBV7-2	few	ASRLDVFRRDDNEQF
TRBV27	NA	ASGAGAGEKLF
TRBV10-1	NA	ASADRDRGTDTQY
TRBV15	NA	ATSRAHTGDQPQH
TRBV27	NA	ASSPSRDRVLAGELF
TRBV6-6	once	ASSPRKGGDEKLF
TRBV7-2	NA	ASSTGLAGNEQF
TRBV10-2	NA	ASTEYAGTMVYNEQF
TRBV2	few	ASSDFLRGPFSGANVLT
TRBV3-1/TRBV3-2	NA	ASSQAAGGADTQY
TRBV5-1	NA	ASSLTGGSEKLF
TRBV6-1	NA	ASSEVAGGSYEQY
TRBV19	NA	ASSQERANTEAF
TRBV19	NA	ASSPLAGVTYNEQF
TRBV7-2	NA	ASSLAVAGSADEQY
TRBV5-1	NA	ASSFGVTDTGELF
TRBV29-1	NA	SGRGGQGAYEQY
TRBV7-9	NA	ASSSTGGGTEAF
TRBV2	NA	ASSPRLAGSYNEQF
TRBV6-5	once	ASVSSQETQY
TRBV27	once	ASSRLAKETQY
TRBV27	NA	ASRRTSGVSKETQY
TRBV15	few	ATSRGIGTDNSNQPQH
TRBV3-1/TRBV3-2	NA	ASSPTGGRRGYT
TRBV19	NA	ASSIGTGEEKQY
TRBV6-5	once	ASSPSPDGLYEQY
TRBV7-2	NA	ASKTGAYNEQF
TRBV10-3	NA	AISEFGPRQGAKAF
TRBV24-1	NA	ATSGGAEETQY
TRBV18	NA	ASSPGLWREDDNEQF
TRBV2	NA	ASSLGQATFYEQY
TRBV7-3	once	ASSPGTARTAEAF
TRBV19	NA	ASSSRDRGGYT
TRBV19	few	ASSSSSGRNEQF
TRBV19	NA	ASSMGLAGVNEQF
TRBV4-2	NA	ASSQEDGANTGELF
TRBV11-3	NA	ASSLLPVNEQF
TRBV2	once	ASGEETQY
TRBV7-9	few	ASSFPNTGNTGELF
TRBV10-3	NA	ATRQGADTGELF
TRBV5-1	few	ASSLFPNEQF